A selection of T cell receptor beta chains follows, all from one sample in a study of cytomegalovirus exposure and HLA in healthy donors. The protocol was immunoSEQ multiplex PCR, while the TCRdb copy is restricted to in-frame clones and leaves out a portion. The data hold over 150,000 clones, with 77% observed a single time. Sequenced sample: PBMCs. The receptors were gathered from a man between 25 and 39 years old in good health and CMV-seropositive. The CDR3 runs from the conserved cysteine through the conserved F or W. Fields, in order: D gene, V gene, clone size, J gene, CDR3 DNA, CDR3 protein. D genes are given only for firm matches. Some rows mark clone size as missing; the rest say once, few, many or name a class of expanded clone.

NA,TRBV11-1,NA,TRBJ2-2,TGTGCCAGCACCATTGCAGGGGCCGGGGAGCTGTTTTTT,CASTIAGAGELFF
NA,TRBV25-1,NA,TRBJ1-4,TGTGCCAGCAACAGGTTCCCTAATGAAAAACTGTTTTTT,CASNRFPNEKLFF
NA,TRBV28,NA,TRBJ1-2,TGTGCCAGCAGTTTATGGACTCGCTATGGCTACACCTTC,CASSLWTRYGYTF
TRBD1,TRBV13,NA,TRBJ1-2,TGTGCCAGCAGCTCCGAACGACAGGGGGCATATGGCTACACCTTC,CASSSERQGAYGYTF
TRBD1,TRBV4-1,NA,TRBJ1-2,TGCGCCAGCAGCCAAGCCTGGACAGGGAAGTATGGGCATGGCTACACCTTC,CASSQAWTGKYGHGYTF
TRBD2,TRBV7-9,NA,TRBJ2-7,TGTGCCAGCAGCGCCCGGACTAGCCAGTTTGAATCCTACGAGCAGTACTTC,CASSARTSQFESYEQYF
NA,TRBV6-1,NA,TRBJ1-2,TGTGCCAGCAGTGAAGGGCGCAATGGGCTTTGGGGCTACACCTTC,CASSEGRNGLWGYTF
NA,TRBV6-5,few,TRBJ2-7,TGTGCCAGCAGTTACTCGGCGGTATCCTACGAGCAGTACTTC,CASSYSAVSYEQYF
NA,TRBV7-6,NA,TRBJ2-7,TGTGCCAGCAGCTTGGAGGGCATTGCCCACGAGCAGTACTTC,CASSLEGIAHEQYF
NA,TRBV28,NA,TRBJ2-2,TGTGCCAGCAGTCCTCTTGGGCAAGACACCGGGGAGCTGTTTTTT,CASSPLGQDTGELFF
NA,TRBV4-3,NA,TRBJ2-3,TGCGCCAGCAGCCAAGGTCCCGTGGGGCACACAGATACGCAGTATTTT,CASSQGPVGHTDTQYF
NA,TRBV6-5,NA,TRBJ2-5,TGTGCCAGCAGTTACTCCGGTCGTCAAGAGACCCAGTACTTC,CASSYSGRQETQYF
TRBD2,TRBV4-2,few,TRBJ2-7,TGTGCCAGCAGGACTAGCGGGGGGATGGTCTACGAGCAGTACTTC,CASRTSGGMVYEQYF
NA,TRBV9,NA,TRBJ1-1,TGTGCCAGCAGCGTAGCTACGGGGGAGATGGACACTGAAGCTTTCTTT,CASSVATGEMDTEAFF
TRBD1,TRBV11-2,NA,TRBJ2-7,TGTGCCAGCAGCTGGGACAGGTTCTCCTACGAGCAGTACTTC,CASSWDRFSYEQYF
TRBD1,TRBV7-9,NA,TRBJ2-5,TGTGCCAGCAGCTCATGGACAGGAGAGACCCAGTACTTC,CASSSWTGETQYF
NA,TRBV4-1,NA,TRBJ1-1,TGCGCCAGCAGCCATCTCAGGGGGAACACTGAAGCTTTCTTT,CASSHLRGNTEAFF
NA,TRBV10-3,few,TRBJ1-1,TGTGCCATCAGTGAAAGACAGGAGAACACTGAAGCTTTCTTT,CAISERQENTEAFF